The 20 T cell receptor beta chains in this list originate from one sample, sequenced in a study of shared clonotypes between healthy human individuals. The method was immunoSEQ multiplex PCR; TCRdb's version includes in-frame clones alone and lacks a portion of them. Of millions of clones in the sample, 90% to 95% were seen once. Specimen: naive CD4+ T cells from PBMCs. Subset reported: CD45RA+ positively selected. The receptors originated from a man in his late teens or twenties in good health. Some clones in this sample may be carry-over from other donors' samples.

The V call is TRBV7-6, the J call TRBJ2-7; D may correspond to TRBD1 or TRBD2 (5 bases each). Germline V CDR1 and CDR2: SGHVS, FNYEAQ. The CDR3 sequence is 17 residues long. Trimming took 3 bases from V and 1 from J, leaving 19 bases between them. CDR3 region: CASSFGGGLHMSYEQYF. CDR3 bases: TGTGCCAGCAGCTTCGGTGGGGGTTTGCATATGTCCTACGAGCAGTACTTC.

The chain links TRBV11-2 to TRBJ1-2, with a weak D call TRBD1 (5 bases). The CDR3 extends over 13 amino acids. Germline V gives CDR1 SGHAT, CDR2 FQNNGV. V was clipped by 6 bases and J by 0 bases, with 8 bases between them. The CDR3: CASSYRSNYGYTF. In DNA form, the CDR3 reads TGTGCCAGCAGTTACAGGTCTAACTATGGCTACACCTTC.

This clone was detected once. The CDR3 nucleotides are TGCGCCAGCAGTGTAGGGACAGGGTTTAATGAGCAGTTCTTC. It yields the protein CASSVGTGFNEQFF. The gene calls are TRBV10-1 and TRBJ2-1, with TRBD1 identical over 9 bases. The length of the CDR3 is 14 residues. The V gene end was trimmed by 4 bases and the J gene end by 7 bases; junction bases not matched to a gene: 5. Germline V CDR1 and CDR2: WNHNN, SYGVQD (reference sequence).

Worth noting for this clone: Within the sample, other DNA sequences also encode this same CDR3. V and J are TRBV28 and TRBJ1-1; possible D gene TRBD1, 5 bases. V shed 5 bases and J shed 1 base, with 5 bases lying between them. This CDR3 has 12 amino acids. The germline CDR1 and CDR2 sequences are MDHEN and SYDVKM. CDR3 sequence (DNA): TGTGCCAGCAGTAGGGGGAACACTGAAGCTTTCTTT. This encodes CASSRGNTEAFF.

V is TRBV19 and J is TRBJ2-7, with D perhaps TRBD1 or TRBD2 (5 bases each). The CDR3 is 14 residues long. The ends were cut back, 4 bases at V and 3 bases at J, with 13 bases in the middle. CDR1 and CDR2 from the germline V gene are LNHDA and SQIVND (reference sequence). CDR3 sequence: CASSNGGPLYEQYF. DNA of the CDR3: TGTGCCAGTAGTAATGGGGGTCCCCTCTACGAGCAGTACTTC.

Here the CDR3 DNA reads TGTGCCACCAGCAGATCCCCGACCCGGGGAGGTCAGCCCCAGCATTTT. It yields the protein CATSRSPTRGGQPQHF. This chain links TRBV15 with TRBJ1-5; D is unresolved. V was shortened by 2 bases and J by 6 bases, with 17 bases between the two germline ends. From germline, CDR1 is LNHNV and CDR2 YYDKDF (reference sequence). The CDR3 runs 16 residues.

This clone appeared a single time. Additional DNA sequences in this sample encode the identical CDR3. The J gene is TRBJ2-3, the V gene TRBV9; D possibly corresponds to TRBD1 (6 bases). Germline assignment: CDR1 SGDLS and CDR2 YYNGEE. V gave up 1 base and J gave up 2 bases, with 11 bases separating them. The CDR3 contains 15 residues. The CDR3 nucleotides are TGTGCCAGCAGCGTACTTCAGGGGTCCACAGATACGCAGTATTTT. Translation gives CASSVLQGSTDTQYF.

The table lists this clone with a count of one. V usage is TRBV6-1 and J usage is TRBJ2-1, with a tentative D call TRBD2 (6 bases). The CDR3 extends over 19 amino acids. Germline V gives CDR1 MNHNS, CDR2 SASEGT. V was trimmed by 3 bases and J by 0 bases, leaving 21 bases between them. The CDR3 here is CASSDIRDWGISSYNEQFF. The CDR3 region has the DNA TGTGCCAGCAGTGATATCCGGGACTGGGGAATTAGCTCCTACAATGAGCAGTTCTTC.

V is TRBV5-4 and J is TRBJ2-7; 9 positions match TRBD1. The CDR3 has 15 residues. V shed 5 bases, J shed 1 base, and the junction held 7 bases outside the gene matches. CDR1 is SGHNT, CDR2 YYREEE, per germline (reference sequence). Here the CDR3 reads CASRQGTGPSYEQYF. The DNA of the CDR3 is TGTGCCAGCAGGCAAGGGACAGGGCCATCCTACGAGCAGTACTTC.

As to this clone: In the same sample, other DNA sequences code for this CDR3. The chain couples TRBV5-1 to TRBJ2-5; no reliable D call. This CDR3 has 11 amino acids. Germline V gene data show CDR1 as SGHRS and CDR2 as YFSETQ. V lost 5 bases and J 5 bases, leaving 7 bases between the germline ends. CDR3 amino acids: CASSSPETQYF. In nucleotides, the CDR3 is TGCGCCAGCAGTTCGCCGGAGACCCAGTACTTC.

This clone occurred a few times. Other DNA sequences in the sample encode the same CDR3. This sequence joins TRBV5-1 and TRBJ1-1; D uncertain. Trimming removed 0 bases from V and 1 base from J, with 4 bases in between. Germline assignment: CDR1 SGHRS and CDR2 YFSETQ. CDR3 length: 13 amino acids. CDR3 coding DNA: TGCGCCAGCAGCTTGGCCCCGAACACTGAAGCTTTCTTT. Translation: CASSLAPNTEAFF. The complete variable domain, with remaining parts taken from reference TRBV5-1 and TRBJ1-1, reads KAGVTQTPRYLIKTRGQQVTLSCSPISGHRSVSWYQQTPGQGLQFLFEYFSETQRNKGNFPGRFSGRQFSNSRSEMNVSTLELGDSALYLCASSLAPNTEAFFGQGTRLTVV.

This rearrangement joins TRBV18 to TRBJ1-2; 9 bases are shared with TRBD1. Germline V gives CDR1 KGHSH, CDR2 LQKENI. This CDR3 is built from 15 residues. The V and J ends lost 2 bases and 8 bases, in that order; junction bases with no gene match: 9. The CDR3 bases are TGTGCCAGCTCACCAGTGTCACAGGGGGCACGAGGCTACACCTTC. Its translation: CASSPVSQGARGYTF.

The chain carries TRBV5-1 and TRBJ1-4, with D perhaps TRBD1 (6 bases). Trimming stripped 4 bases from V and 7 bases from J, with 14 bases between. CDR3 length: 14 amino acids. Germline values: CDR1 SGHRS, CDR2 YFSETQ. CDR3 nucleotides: TGCGCCAGCAGCAGGGGGGTATTAGGTGAAAAACTGTTTTTT. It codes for CASSRGVLGEKLFF.

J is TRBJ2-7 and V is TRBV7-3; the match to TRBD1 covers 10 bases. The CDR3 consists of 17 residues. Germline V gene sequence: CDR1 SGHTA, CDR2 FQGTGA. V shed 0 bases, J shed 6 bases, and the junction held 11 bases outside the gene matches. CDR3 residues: CASSLTRDRGLTGEQYF. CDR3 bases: TGTGCCAGCAGCTTAACCAGGGACAGGGGTCTAACCGGCGAGCAGTACTTC.

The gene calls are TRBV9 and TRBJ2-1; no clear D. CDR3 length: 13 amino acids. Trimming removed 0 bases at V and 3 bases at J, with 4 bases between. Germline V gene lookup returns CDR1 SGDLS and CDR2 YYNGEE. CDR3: CASSVDFYNEQFF. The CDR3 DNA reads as TGTGCCAGCAGCGTAGACTTCTACAATGAGCAGTTCTTC.

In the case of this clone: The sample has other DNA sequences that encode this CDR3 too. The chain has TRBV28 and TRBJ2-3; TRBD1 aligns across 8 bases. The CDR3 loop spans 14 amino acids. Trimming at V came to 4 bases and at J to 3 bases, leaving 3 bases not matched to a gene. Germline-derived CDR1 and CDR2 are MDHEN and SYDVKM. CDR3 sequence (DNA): TGTGCCAGCAGTTCCGACAGGGGAACAGATACGCAGTATTTT. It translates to CASSSDRGTDTQYF.

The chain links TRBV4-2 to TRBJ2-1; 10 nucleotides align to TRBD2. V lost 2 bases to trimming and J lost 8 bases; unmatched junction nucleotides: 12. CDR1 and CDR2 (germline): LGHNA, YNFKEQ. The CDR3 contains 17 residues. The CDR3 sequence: CASSQPPSGSWGDEQFF. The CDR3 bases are TGTGCCAGCAGCCAACCCCCTAGCGGGAGTTGGGGCGATGAGCAGTTCTTC.

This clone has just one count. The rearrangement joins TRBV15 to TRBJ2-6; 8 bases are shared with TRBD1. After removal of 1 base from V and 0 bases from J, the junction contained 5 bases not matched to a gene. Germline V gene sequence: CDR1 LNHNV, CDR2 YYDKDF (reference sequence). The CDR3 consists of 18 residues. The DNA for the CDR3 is TGTGCCACCAGCAGAGGGACAGGGAGCCTCTCTGGGGCCAACGTCCTGACTTTC. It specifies CATSRGTGSLSGANVLTF.

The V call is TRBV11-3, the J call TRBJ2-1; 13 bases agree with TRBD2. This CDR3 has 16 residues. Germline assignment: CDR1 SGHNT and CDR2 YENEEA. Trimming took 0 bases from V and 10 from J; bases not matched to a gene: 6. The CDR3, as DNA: TGTGCCAGCAGCTTAGACGGGACTAGCGGGATTGGGGAGCAGTTCTTC. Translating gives CASSLDGTSGIGEQFF.

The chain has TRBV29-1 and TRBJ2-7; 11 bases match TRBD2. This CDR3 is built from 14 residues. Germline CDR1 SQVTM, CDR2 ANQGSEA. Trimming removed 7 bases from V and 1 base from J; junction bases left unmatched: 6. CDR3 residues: CSATLAGVSYEQYF. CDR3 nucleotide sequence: TGCAGCGCCACACTAGCGGGAGTATCCTACGAGCAGTACTTC.